This note documents a single T cell receptor beta chain sequence. The antigen this receptor binds is unknown. No quality values exist for individual bases; no much larger clone is one base distant. Using the deep immunoSEQ assay, TCR CDR3 regions were amplified from genomic DNA by multiplex PCR. Genomic DNA extracted from each cell subset was distributed evenly over all wells of several immunoSEQ 96-well plates, and each plate served as one replicate. For unsorted PBMC, roughly 270 ng genomic DNA, equal to 25,000 to 35,000 T cell genomes, was loaded into each replicate PCR. Ten immunoSEQ deep assay plates were used to sequence the unsorted PBMC genomic DNA. The purified libraries were quantified using a Qubit 3.0 fluorometer, sized with a Bioanalyzer 2100, and then quantified again using the KAPA Library Quantification kit. Each immunoSEQ 96-well plate was sequenced on its own single-read 150-cycle Illumina NextSeq 550 flow cell. Under the source paper's analysis protocol: Because the immunoSEQ output included only junctional sequences and no quality scores, the filtering could not be the same as the filtering used for full-length reads. To assign V/J genes and CDR3, sequences were annotated using PyIR, a Python wrapper for IgBLAST v1.9, with IMGT germline references. Any read was removed if the V/J assignment was weak (E-value above 1e-6), the CDR3 was missing, or the read contained stop codons, out-of-frame junctions, or ambiguous translated residues. V3J clonotypes were defined as sequences sharing the same inferred V gene, J gene, and CDR3 amino acid sequence. Percentage overlap between repertoires was computed as shared unique clonotypes divided by the size of the smaller repertoire. Repertoire richness was assessed with RTK rarefaction, the Chao1 estimator, and Recon v2.1 estimates of unobserved clonotypes. This immuneACCESS table, as held by TCRdb, lists in-frame sequences with V and J called but not all clones. Of the missing ones, under half trace to an unresolved V gene in checked studies; the others have no known cause. Clone size and V and J calls were adopted from that table, with D and trimming inferred from the DNA. This sample lists more than 400,000 clones; around 73% were detected once. Of the sample, about 12% falls within the top ten clones.

The sample comes from a study of shared clonotypes between healthy human individuals (dated by TCRdb to the early 2020s). Some background on the complete study: Three men and two women, aged 18 to 49 years, made up the cohort. The study deeply sequenced blood TCR repertoires of five healthy adults to estimate repertoire size and the extent of clonotype sharing between individuals. Each donor's leukapheresis produced roughly between roughly 0.9 and 9 billion PBMCs. Different laboratories and diverse techniques were used to prepare libraries and sequence TCR repertoires, to increase sequencing depth and limit assay-specific biases. Overall study outcomes, separate from this receptor: Sampling was limited to blood, and TCR repertoires in tissue likely differ from TCR repertoires in blood. Pairwise subsampling led to the expectation that sequencing depth would affect the degree of clonotype sharing among donors. Because the study included only a small number of donors, the genetic and exposure-history diversity represented was limited.

The germline V gene (reference sequence) yields SGHKS for CDR1 and YYEKEE for CDR2. A distance of 19 bases separates the germline ends of V and J, which lose 2 bases and 4 bases respectively. Including cysteine and phenylalanine, the CDR3 has 17 amino acids. Only the CDR3 DNA stays, 51 bases, in frame from base 1. The donors were healthy, HIV-negative adults who had no recently reported acute infections or vaccinations. Every donor was a Caucasian adult residing in Nashville, Tennessee, USA. For unsorted samples, 96 million or so PBMCs were counted, and genomic DNA was extracted using the QIAamp DNA Blood Mini kit. Blood was collected by leukapheresis, and PBMCs were isolated by Ficoll-Histopaque density gradient centrifugation and then cryopreserved in liquid nitrogen vapor phase.

The sequence joins TRBV5-5 to TRBJ2-1; no D gene can be assigned with confidence. This TCR was recovered from a woman aged 40 to 55 in good health. Some clones in this sample may be carry-over from other donors' samples. The sequenced sample consisted of PBMCs. Here is the DNA: TGTGCCAGCAGCTTAGAGGAGTACGACGGCCCGTACAATGAGCAGTTCTTC. Translation gives CASSLEEYDGPYNEQFF.